Sequencing of this T cell receptor (beta chain) was carried out in a study of blood T cell repertoires in COVID-19. About the study: The origin of the acute and convalescent COVID-19 samples was the United States, Italy and Spain. T cells, B-cell-depleted T cells, or PBMCs provided the cDNA or gDNA that served as material.

This clone has a single count. Libraries were prepared by immunoSEQ multiplex PCR; TCRdb keeps only in-frame clonotypes and omits some of them. The repertoire has about 140,000 clones, approximately 82% of them found once; the top ten carry 1.6%. This TCR was sampled from a human donor in a cohort sampled during active COVID-19. Sequenced input: peripheral blood.

The CDR3 DNA is TGTGCCAGCAGCTTTCGACTAGCGGGAATACGCACAGATACGCAGTATTTT. This translates into CASSFRLAGIRTDTQYF. The chain carries TRBV7-2 and TRBJ2-3, with 11 bases aligning to TRBD2. The length of the CDR3 is 17 residues. Germline loops: CDR1 SGHTA, CDR2 FQGNSA. V was clipped by 3 bases and J by 1 base; unmatched bases: 6.